Below are 8 T cell receptor beta chains sequenced from a single sample in a study of cytomegalovirus exposure and HLA in healthy donors. 60 Vbeta and 13 Jbeta primers were used in PCR. This table comes from immunoSEQ multiplex PCR, and its TCRdb copy is limited to in-frame clones, with some not included. The sample records about 150,000 clones, less than 80% being singletons. Material for sequencing was PBMCs. These receptors were obtained from a man aged 40-55 years in good health and CMV-seropositive.

V and J are TRBV9 and TRBJ2-3, with 7 bases matching TRBD2. Germline CDR1 is SGDLS and CDR2 is YYNGEE. This CDR3 has 15 residues. V shed 5 bases, J shed 2 bases, and the junction held 8 bases outside the gene matches. Written as DNA, the CDR3 is TGTGCCAGCAGGGGGGGGAGGGGTACCACAGATACGCAGTATTTT. Translated, it gives CASRGGRGTTDTQYF.

This clone was detected a few times. V gene TRBV6-1 combines with J gene TRBJ2-7; TRBD2 aligns across 12 bases. The junction had 4 bases not matched to a gene; V was cut back by 2 bases and J by 2 bases. The CDR3 length is 16 residues. Germline-derived CDR1 and CDR2 are MNHNS and SASEGT. The DNA of the CDR3 is TGTGCCAGCAGTGAACAACCTAGCGGGGGGGCCTACGAGCAGTACTTC. Translation: CASSEQPSGGAYEQYF.

The genes are TRBV30 and TRBJ2-2; TRBD1 matches 10 bases. V trimming: 4 bases; J trimming: 6 bases; junction bases outside the gene matches: 11. Germline lookup yields CDR1 GTSNPN and CDR2 SVGIG (reference sequence). The CDR3 contains 16 residues. CDR3 sequence (DNA): TGTGCCTGGATTGCTGGTGGACAGGGGGGGGCCGGGGAGCTGTTTTTT. Protein sequence: CAWIAGGQGGAGELFF.

The J gene is TRBJ2-7, the V gene TRBV7-6; 12 nucleotides match TRBD2. CDR1 and CDR2 (germline): SGHVS, FNYEAQ. This CDR3 has 17 amino acids. Losses at the gene ends were 0 bases for V and 1 base for J; bases not matched to a gene: 4. CDR3 amino acids: CASSLAPGTSGSYEQYF. CDR3 DNA: TGTGCCAGCAGCTTAGCCCCCGGGACTAGCGGGTCCTACGAGCAGTACTTC.

In its sample, this clone was seen a few times. V is TRBV9 and J is TRBJ2-1, with 8 bases aligning to TRBD2. Per the germline V gene, CDR1 is SGDLS and CDR2 is YYNGEE. The CDR3 extends over 12 amino acids. The V and J ends lost 4 bases and 9 bases, in that order; junction bases with no gene match: 3. The CDR3 here is CASSSGGTEQFF. In DNA, the CDR3 is TGTGCCAGCAGCTCGGGGGGGACTGAGCAGTTCTTC.

The chain recombines TRBV28 with TRBJ1-3; 9 nucleotides align to TRBD1. There are 15 residues in the CDR3. V lost 6 bases and J lost 4; bases outside the gene matches: 7. CDR1 is MDHEN, CDR2 SYDVKM, per germline. CDR3 sequence: CASSRQGVNGNTIYF. CDR3 nucleotide sequence: TGTGCCAGCAGCCGACAGGGGGTCAACGGAAACACCATATATTTT.

The V gene is TRBV5-1, the J gene TRBJ2-1; TRBD2 agrees at 9 bases. The CDR3 length is 15 residues. Germline loops: CDR1 SGHRS, CDR2 YFSETQ. V gave up 0 bases and J gave up 6 bases; unmatched junction bases: 4. This CDR3 reads CASSLEVAGVNEQFF. The DNA of the CDR3 is TGCGCCAGCAGCTTGGAGGTAGCGGGGGTCAATGAGCAGTTCTTC.

This chain joins TRBV5-1 and TRBJ2-5; TRBD2 aligns across 8 bases. V gave up 0 bases and J gave up 5 bases; unmatched junction bases: 3. Germline-derived CDR1 and CDR2 are SGHRS and YFSETQ. CDR3 length: 14 residues. The CDR3 sequence: CASSLGTSTETQYF. Here the CDR3 DNA reads TGCGCCAGCAGCTTGGGGACTAGCACGGAGACCCAGTACTTC.